This T cell receptor (beta chain) was found in a study of lymphopenia after photon versus proton radiotherapy. Here immunoSEQ multiplex PCR was the method, and the copy in TCRdb shows in-frame clones only, minus some. Of approximately 3,100 clones listed, less than 80% are singletons. Points on this clone: Its antigen is not identified.

General study points: Relative stability marked proton patients; photon patients lost diversity and naive cells. A bigger post-nadir fall in TCR diversity correlated inversely with survival time in deceased patients.

The sample in question was peripheral blood, obtained from a patient treated with proton-based radiotherapy. The TCR was taken from a man older than 75 with esophageal cancer.

CDR3 region: CASSLAAFGTARDNQPQHF. CDR3 coding DNA: TGCGCCAGCAGCTTGGCCGCCTTTGGGACAGCGCGAGACAATCAGCCCCAGCATTTT. The rearrangement links TRBV5-1 to TRBJ1-5; 7 nucleotides agree with TRBD1. The V gene end was trimmed by 0 bases and the J gene end by 3 bases; junction bases not matched to a gene: 15. Per the germline V gene, CDR1 is SGHRS and CDR2 is YFSETQ. CDR3 size: 19 residues.